Each of the 3 T cell receptor beta chains below was sequenced from the same sample in a study of somatic reversion in DOCK8 deficiency. From 100 ng genomic DNA, TRB libraries were made by one-step EuroClonality-NGS amplicon PCR. TCRdb redid the calling of the multiplex PCR reads with MiXCR, one entry per CDR3 protein. The table lists around 1,400 distinct CDR3 sequences, less than 30% of them singletons, with 75% to 85% in the top ten. The sequenced sample consisted of peripheral blood. The receptor set was obtained from a human donor with DOCK8 deficiency.

Comment on this clonotype: This could be a read error, since a much larger clone is one nucleotide away. This likely comes from a read error, as the CDR3 has no conserved phenylalanine or tryptophan at its end. This chain uses TRBV5-6 with TRBJ1-1, with D perhaps matching TRBD1 (5 bases). CDR3 length: 17 residues. V was pared by 0 bases and J by 2 bases, with 17 bases between. Germline V gene sequence: CDR1 SGHDT, CDR2 YYEEEE. The CDR3 loop is CASSLVFGDRGNTEAFL. In DNA form, the CDR3 reads TGTGCCAGCAGCTTGGTTTTTGGGGATAGGGGAAACACTGAAGCTTTCCTT.

This clonotype showed up just a few times. The gene calls are TRBV28 and TRBJ2-7; 8 bases are a match to TRBD2. Losses at the gene ends were 5 bases for V and 6 bases for J; bases not matched to a gene: 12. Germline CDR1 and CDR2: MDHEN and SYDVKM. This CDR3 spans 15 amino acids. The DNA of the CDR3 is TGTGCCAGCAGTCAAGGGAGCGGGAGACTTAGCGAGCAGTACTTC. It yields the protein CASSQGSGRLSEQYF. Full variable domain (remainder filled in from reference TRBV28 and TRBJ2-7): DVKVTQSSRYLVKRTGEKVFLECVQDMDHENMFWYRQDPGLGLRLIYFSYDVKMKEKGDIPEGYSVSREKKERFSLILESASTNQTSMYLCASSQGSGRLSEQYFGPGTRLTVT.

The chain is built from TRBV21-1 and TRBJ1-1; the table's D gene call, TRBD1, was not cross checked with the DNA. TRBV21-1 represents a pseudogene. The CDR3 is made up of 12 amino acids. The CDR3 region is CASSDGTGWRFF. The CDR3 DNA is TGTGCCAGCAGCGACGGGACAGGGTGGCGTTTCTTT.